This T cell receptor beta chain stems from a study of T cells after yellow fever vaccination. Overall study: The authors prepared low-cell-number fractions using SMART-Seq v4 Ultra Low Input.

Overall study findings and caveats: Clonotypes appearing in both CD4 and CD8 compartments existed, and their share was small. Post-booster repertoires again held most primary-vaccination clones (roughly 95% CD4, roughly 90% CD8).

Germline CDR1 LNHDA, CDR2 SQIVND (reference sequence). CDR3 size: 14 residues. Between the trimmed V and J ends, which lost 6 bases and 1 base, there was a span of 12 bases. TCRdb processed the 5' RACE reads anew with MiXCR; each CDR3 protein has one entry. The sample has 600,000 to 750,000 distinct CDR3 sequences, 10% to 15% seen once. This clonotype was seen only a few times. Antigen specificity is unknown. This TCR derives from a man aged 30 to 45 who received the YFV17D yellow fever vaccine. Sample: PBMCs, taken on the day of the yellow fever booster vaccination. V is TRBV19 and J is TRBJ1-1; a possible D gene is TRBD1 (6 bases). CDR3 coding DNA: TGTGCCAGTAGAAAAGGGGGAGAGAACACTGAAGCTTTCTTT. It encodes CASRKGGENTEAFF. Complete variable domain (other parts from reference TRBV19 and TRBJ1-1): DGGITQSPKYLFRKEGQNVTLSCEQNLNHDAMYWYRQDPGQGLRLIYYSQIVNDFQKGDIAEGYSVSREKKESFPLTVTSAQKNPTAFYLCASRKGGENTEAFFGQGTRLTVV.